These 32 T cell receptor beta chains were all obtained from the same sample, sequenced in a study of blood T cell repertoires in COVID-19. Repertoires were generated with immunoSEQ multiplex PCR, while TCRdb's copy carries only in-frame clones and drops some. The table has 150,000 to 200,000 clones, 80% seen once. Sequencing was carried out using PBMCs or T cells enriched from blood (not recorded which). The source is a man in his forties or fifties who had recovered from COVID-19.

The gene calls are TRBV5-6 and TRBJ2-3, with TRBD2 as a possible D gene (5 bases). Germline lookup yields CDR1 SGHDT and CDR2 YYEEEE. This CDR3 region has 12 residues. V was trimmed by 6 bases and J by 1 base, leaving 6 bases between them. The CDR3: CASTGGTDTQYF. CDR3 coding DNA: TGTGCCAGCACCGGGGGCACAGATACGCAGTATTTT. The complete variable domain, with remaining parts taken from reference TRBV5-6 and TRBJ2-3, reads DAGVTQSPTHLIKTRGQQVTLRCSPKSGHDTVSWYQQALGQGPQFIFQYYEEEERQRGNFPDRFSGHQFPNYSSELNVNALLLGDSALYLCASTGGTDTQYFGPGTRLTVL.

V gene TRBV29-1 combines with J gene TRBJ2-7, with a possible D match to TRBD2 (5 bases). The CDR3 is 11 amino acids. Deletions cut 6 bases from V and 7 bases from J, with 13 bases between. The germline CDR1 and CDR2 sequences are SQVTM and ANQGSEA. The CDR3, as DNA: TGCAGCGTCGCCCGGTCGGGAGAGCAGTACTTC. Its protein product is CSVARSGEQYF.

CDR3 in amino acids: CASSPPGQGNSPLHF. CDR3 DNA sequence: TGTGCCAGCAGCCCTCCGGGACAGGGCAATTCACCCCTCCACTTT. V and J are TRBV5-6 and TRBJ1-6; 9 bases are shared with TRBD1. CDR1 is SGHDT and CDR2 is YYEEEE in the germline V gene. CDR3 length: 15 residues. The V gene end was trimmed by 4 bases and the J gene end by 7 bases; junction bases not matched to a gene: 6.

The chain employs TRBV2 and TRBJ1-5; TRBD1 matches at 10 bases. V shed 2 bases, J shed 6 bases, and the junction held 4 bases outside the gene matches. This CDR3 region has 15 residues. The germline V gene encodes CDR1 SNHLY and CDR2 FYNNEI. The CDR3, as DNA: TGTGCCAGCAGTGAAACCGGACAGGGGGGTCAGCCCCAGCATTTT. Its protein is CASSETGQGGQPQHF.

This sequence joins TRBV2 and TRBJ1-4; 7 bases fit TRBD1. The germline V gene has CDR1 SNHLY and CDR2 FYNNEI. This CDR3 comprises 16 residues. The V segment lost 4 bases and the J segment 8 bases; nucleotides outside the gene matches: 13. CDR3 residues: CASSVGQSSGREKLFF. For the CDR3, the DNA is TGTGCCAGCAGTGTGGGACAGTCGAGCGGGAGGGAAAAACTGTTTTTT. Full variable domain (remainder filled in from reference TRBV2 and TRBJ1-4): EPEVTQTPSHQVTQMGQEVILRCVPISNHLYFYWYRQILGQKVEFLVSFYNNEISEKSEIFDDQFSVERPDGSNFTLKIRSTKLEDSAMYFCASSVGQSSGREKLFFGSGTQLSVL.

The chain employs TRBV29-1 and TRBJ2-2; the D gene is possibly TRBD1 (5 bases). CDR3 length: 14 residues. The V end was cut by 7 bases, the J end by 3 bases, with 15 bases between. Germline V gives CDR1 SQVTM, CDR2 ANQGSEA. Written as DNA, the CDR3 is TGCAGCGCCGGCGTGGGGCAGCACACCGGGGAGCTGTTTTTT. Translated, it gives CSAGVGQHTGELFF.

The chain uses TRBV30 and TRBJ2-1, with TRBD2 identical over 9 bases. V shed 5 bases, J shed 2 bases, and the junction held 4 bases outside the gene matches. CDR1 and CDR2 from the germline V gene are GTSNPN and SVGIG (reference sequence). There are 14 residues in the CDR3. The chain's CDR3 is CAWQRGATYNEQFF. CDR3 sequence (DNA): TGTGCCTGGCAGCGGGGGGCAACCTACAATGAGCAGTTCTTC.

The chain uses TRBV9 and TRBJ1-1, with TRBD1 as a possible D gene (5 bases). V lost 2 bases to trimming and J lost 6 bases, with 17 bases between them. The CDR3 length is 15 residues. Looked up from germline, CDR1 is SGDLS and CDR2 is YYNGEE. This CDR3 reads CASSVVEGYSSEAFF. As DNA, the CDR3 is TGTGCCAGCAGCGTCGTGGAGGGGTATTCATCTGAAGCTTTCTTT. The whole variable domain, filled in from reference TRBV9 and TRBJ1-1, reads DSGVTQTPKHLITATGQRVTLRCSPRSGDLSVYWYQQSLDQGLQFLIQYYNGEERAKGNILERFSAQQFPDLHSELNLSSLELGDSALYFCASSVVEGYSSEAFFGQGTRLTVV.

The gene calls are TRBV6-5 and TRBJ2-5, with D uncertain. This CDR3 has 12 residues. Trimming left V 6 bases short and J 5 bases short, with 10 bases between. Looked up from germline, CDR1 is MNHEY and CDR2 is SVGAGI. In DNA form, the CDR3 reads TGTGCCAGCAGCCCCGGTCGGGAGACCCAGTACTTC. Protein: CASSPGRETQYF.

The genes are TRBV15 and TRBJ2-3; D perhaps matches TRBD1 (5 bases). V lost 0 bases to trimming and J lost 4 bases, with 11 bases between them. The CDR3 length is 15 residues. Looked up from germline, CDR1 is LNHNV and CDR2 is YYDKDF (reference sequence). The CDR3 coding sequence is TGTGCCACCAGCAGAGATACCCAGGGCGCAGATACGCAGTATTTT. Its protein is CATSRDTQGADTQYF.

This clone was seen once. The V gene is TRBV5-1, the J gene TRBJ2-1; TRBD2 agrees at 10 bases. V trimming: 0 bases; J trimming: 8 bases; junction bases outside the gene matches: 5. The CDR3 spans 15 residues. Germline V gene lookup returns CDR1 SGHRS and CDR2 YFSETQ. This CDR3 reads CASSLDLAGADEQFF. The CDR3 region has the DNA TGCGCCAGCAGCTTGGATCTAGCGGGGGCGGATGAGCAGTTCTTC.

This chain joins TRBV2 and TRBJ1-4, with a possible D match to TRBD1 (5 bases). CDR1 is SNHLY, CDR2 FYNNEI, per germline. V lost 5 bases to trimming and J lost 8 bases, with 18 bases between them. This CDR3 contains 15 residues. The DNA for the CDR3 is TGTGCCAGCAGTACAACGGGGGTGGCAGGAGAAAAACTGTTTTTT. Residues: CASSTTGVAGEKLFF.

V gene TRBV13 combines with J gene TRBJ2-3; the D gene is possibly TRBD1 (6 bases). The CDR3 covers 13 residues. The germline V and J ends were trimmed by 6 bases and 6 bases, with 13 bases remaining between them. Germline V lookup: CDR1 PRHDT, CDR2 FYEKMQ (reference sequence). The CDR3 loop reads CASSVVGADTQYF. CDR3 in DNA: TGTGCCAGCAGTGTAGTGGGGGCGGATACGCAGTATTTT.

This chain joins TRBV6-1 and TRBJ1-4, with D possibly matching TRBD1 (6 bases). CDR3 size: 20 residues. The germline V and J ends were trimmed by 3 bases and 6 bases, with 29 bases remaining between them. Germline V gene data show CDR1 as MNHNS and CDR2 as SASEGT. As DNA, the CDR3 is TGTGCCAGCAGTGAGCCCCCAGGACTCGGACCTCAGGGGATGGATGAAAAACTGTTTTTT. Its protein product is CASSEPPGLGPQGMDEKLFF.

This clone has just one count. V and J are TRBV5-6 and TRBJ2-3; the match to TRBD2 covers 8 bases. Per germline, CDR1 SGHDT and CDR2 YYEEEE. The CDR3 is made up of 16 amino acids. V shed 4 bases, J shed 4 bases, and the junction held 11 bases outside the gene matches. The CDR3 DNA reads TGTGCCAGCAGCCTGAGTCGGGGGGGCCGCGCAGATACGCAGTATTTT. Its translation: CASSLSRGGRADTQYF.

J is TRBJ1-2 and V is TRBV27; the match to TRBD1 covers 7 bases. CDR1 is MNHEY and CDR2 is SMNVEV in the germline V gene (reference sequence). The CDR3 covers 14 residues. The J segment lost 5 bases and the V segment lost 8 bases, leaving 11 bases of the junction unmatched. The CDR3 reads CASGRRDSSYGYTF. Written as DNA, the CDR3 is TGTGCCAGCGGACGCCGGGACAGTTCGTATGGCTACACCTTC.

The chain couples TRBV30 to TRBJ2-5; 13 bases align to TRBD2. The CDR3 loop spans 14 amino acids. V was pared by 3 bases and J by 7 bases, with 5 bases of the junction left unmatched. Germline assignment: CDR1 GTSNPN and CDR2 SVGIG (reference sequence). The CDR3 nucleotides are TGTGCCTGGAGCGGACTAGCGGGAGCGGGGACCCAGTACTTC. Its protein product is CAWSGLAGAGTQYF.

J is TRBJ1-1 and V is TRBV28; the D gene is possibly TRBD1 (6 bases). Trimming cost V 5 bases and J 4 bases, with 14 bases left between them. This CDR3 comprises 14 residues. Per germline, CDR1 MDHEN and CDR2 SYDVKM. CDR3 protein: CASSTQGGVTEAFF. The CDR3 nucleotides read TGTGCCAGCAGTACACAGGGTGGGGTCACTGAAGCTTTCTTT.

This clone has a single count. V and J are TRBV6-5 and TRBJ1-2; D is undetermined. Germline V CDR1 and CDR2: MNHEY, SVGAGI. The CDR3 loop spans 13 amino acids. V lost 8 bases and J lost 8, with 18 bases in between. DNA of the CDR3: TGTGCCAGCCGCCCGGGAAGTCGAATGGGCTACACCTTC. Translated, it gives CASRPGSRMGYTF.

This clone has more than one count but fewer than ten. CDR3 sequence (DNA): TGTGCCAGTAGTTCCGGGACAGGGAACGGTCTGGGACGTCAGCCCCAGCATTTT. Its translation: CASSSGTGNGLGRQPQHF. The V call is TRBV19, the J call TRBJ1-5; TRBD1 matches at 9 bases. CDR1 and CDR2 (germline): LNHDA, SQIVND (reference sequence). This CDR3 is built from 18 residues. After removal of 5 bases from V and 6 bases from J, the junction contained 17 bases not matched to a gene.

Only one count was recorded for this clone. The chain couples TRBV21-1 to TRBJ1-5; the table assigns TRBD1, which was not confirmed against the DNA. TRBV21-1 is termed a pseudogene. CDR3 length: 17 amino acids. CDR3: CASSKERRQRTHQPQHF. The CDR3 DNA reads as TGTGCCAGCAGCAAAGAGAGGAGACAGAGGACCCATCAGCCCCAGCATTTT.

This clone was observed a few times. The V gene is TRBV30, the J gene TRBJ1-4; no definite D call. Germline assignment: CDR1 GTSNPN and CDR2 SVGIG (reference sequence). V was cut by 4 bases and J by 3 bases, with 12 bases left in between. The CDR3 contains 14 residues. The CDR3 is CAWNLGVANEKLFF. CDR3 nucleotides: TGTGCCTGGAACCTCGGGGTGGCTAATGAAAAACTGTTTTTT.

The V call is TRBV29-1, the J call TRBJ2-5; D might be TRBD1 (6 bases). Per germline, CDR1 SQVTM and CDR2 ANQGSEA. This CDR3 has 12 residues. The V end lost 5 bases, the J end lost 5 bases, and 12 bases lay between the germline ends. Here the CDR3 reads CSVMTGWETQYF. The CDR3 DNA follows: TGCAGCGTTATGACAGGCTGGGAGACCCAGTACTTC.

This chain joins TRBV5-1 and TRBJ2-3, with D tentatively TRBD2 (6 bases). Deletions cut 0 bases from V and 1 base from J, with 18 bases between. This CDR3 has 18 amino acids. Germline V gene lookup returns CDR1 SGHRS and CDR2 YFSETQ. CDR3 in amino acids: CASSLAGRGGAGTDTQYF. The CDR3 DNA sequence: TGCGCCAGCAGCTTGGCGGGTCGGGGCGGGGCAGGCACAGATACGCAGTATTTT.

The chain recombines TRBV15 with TRBJ2-1; 8 nucleotides line up with TRBD2. V trimming: 2 bases; J trimming: 0 bases; junction bases outside the gene matches: 3. This CDR3 has 16 amino acids. Per germline, CDR1 LNHNV and CDR2 YYDKDF (reference sequence). The CDR3 reads CATSRSSGGSYNEQFF. As DNA, the CDR3 is TGTGCCACCAGCAGATCCAGCGGGGGCTCCTACAATGAGCAGTTCTTC.

The CDR3 sequence is CASSPGTEAFF. CDR3 DNA: TGTGCCAGTAGCCCGGGCACTGAAGCTTTCTTT. The rearrangement joins TRBV19 to TRBJ1-1; D gene uncertain. Germline loops: CDR1 LNHDA, CDR2 SQIVND (reference sequence). The CDR3 runs 11 residues. Trimming left V 6 bases short and J 4 bases short, with 6 bases between. The whole variable domain, remainder taken from reference TRBV19 and TRBJ1-1, is DGGITQSPKYLFRKEGQNVTLSCEQNLNHDAMYWYRQDPGQGLRLIYYSQIVNDFQKGDIAEGYSVSREKKESFPLTVTSAQKNPTAFYLCASSPGTEAFFGQGTRLTVV.

The V and J genes are TRBV6-5 and TRBJ1-5; D ambiguous. From germline, CDR1 is MNHEY and CDR2 SVGAGI. This CDR3 has 15 amino acids. V was pared by 6 bases and J by 0 bases, with 12 bases between. Written as DNA, the CDR3 is TGTGCCAGCAGCCTAGGCCCCGGTAGCAATCAGCCCCAGCATTTT. Protein product: CASSLGPGSNQPQHF.

This clone has more than one count but fewer than ten. This chain connects TRBV7-8 to TRBJ2-4; tentative D call: TRBD2 (6 bases). V lost 2 bases, J lost 3 bases, and 14 bases lay in between. Germline CDR1 is SGHVS and CDR2 is FQNEAQ. The CDR3 length is 16 residues. CDR3 sequence reads: CASSLRGGTGKNIQYF. CDR3 bases: TGTGCCAGCAGCTTACGGGGCGGGACGGGCAAAAACATTCAGTACTTC.

CDR3 DNA: TGTGCCAGCAGCCCCTCGGAGTTTTATGGCTACACCTTC. Protein product: CASSPSEFYGYTF. V is TRBV12-3 or TRBV12-4 and J is TRBJ1-2; D remains ambiguous. The CDR3 is 13 residues long. V was shortened by 6 bases and J by 5 bases, with 13 bases between the two germline ends.

The J gene is TRBJ2-1, the V gene TRBV11-1; possible D gene TRBD1, 6 bases. Trimming took 4 bases from V and 6 from J, leaving 13 bases between them. Germline V lookup: CDR1 SGHAT, CDR2 FQDESV (reference sequence). This CDR3 has 14 amino acids. CDR3 loop: CASSWSTGFNEQFF. CDR3 nucleotides: TGTGCCAGCAGCTGGTCTACAGGGTTCAATGAGCAGTTCTTC.

V usage is TRBV4-1 and J usage is TRBJ2-1; a possible D gene is TRBD2 (5 bases). Germline values: CDR1 MGHRA, CDR2 YSYEKL. With 2 bases removed from V and 5 bases from J, the gap between germline ends came to 13 bases. The CDR3 has 15 amino acids. The CDR3, as DNA: TGCGCCAGCAGCCAAATGAGGGTCGGGAACAATGAGCAGTTCTTC. The encoded protein is CASSQMRVGNNEQFF.

The V gene is TRBV6-5, the J gene TRBJ1-2; 7 positions agree with TRBD1. Germline V gives CDR1 MNHEY, CDR2 SVGAGI. After removal of 6 bases from V and 3 bases from J, the junction contained 1 base not matched to a gene. This CDR3 comprises 12 residues. The CDR3 sequence: CASRGTDYGYTF. As DNA, the CDR3 is TGTGCCAGCAGAGGGACAGACTATGGCTACACCTTC.